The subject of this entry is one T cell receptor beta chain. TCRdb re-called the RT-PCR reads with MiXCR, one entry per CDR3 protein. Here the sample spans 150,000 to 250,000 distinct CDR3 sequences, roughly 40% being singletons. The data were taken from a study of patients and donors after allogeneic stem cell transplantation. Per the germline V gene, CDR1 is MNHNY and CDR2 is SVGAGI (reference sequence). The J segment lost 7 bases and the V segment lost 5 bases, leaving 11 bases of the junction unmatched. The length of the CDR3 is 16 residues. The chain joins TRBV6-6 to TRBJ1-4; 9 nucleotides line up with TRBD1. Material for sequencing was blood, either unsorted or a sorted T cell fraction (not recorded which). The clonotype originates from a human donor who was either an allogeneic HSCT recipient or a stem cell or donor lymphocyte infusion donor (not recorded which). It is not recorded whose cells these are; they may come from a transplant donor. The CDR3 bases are TGTGCCAGCAGTGAGGACAGGGGAGAAATCGGTGAAAAACTGTTTTTT. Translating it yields CASSEDRGEIGEKLFF.